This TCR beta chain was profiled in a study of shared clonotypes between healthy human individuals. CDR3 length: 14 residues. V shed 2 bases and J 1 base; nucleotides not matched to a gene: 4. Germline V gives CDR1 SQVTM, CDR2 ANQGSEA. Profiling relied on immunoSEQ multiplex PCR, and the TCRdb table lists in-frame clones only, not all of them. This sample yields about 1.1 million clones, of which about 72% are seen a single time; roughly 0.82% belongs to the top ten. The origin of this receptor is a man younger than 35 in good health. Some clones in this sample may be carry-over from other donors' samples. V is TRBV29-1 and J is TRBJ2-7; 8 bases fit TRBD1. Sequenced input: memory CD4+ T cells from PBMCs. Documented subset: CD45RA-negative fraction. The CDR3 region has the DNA TGCAGCGTTGAACCCGGGACAGGTTCCTACGAGCAGTACTTC. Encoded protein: CSVEPGTGSYEQYF.